The 4 T cell receptor beta chains below all came from one sample that was sequenced in a study of T cell repertoires in cytomegalovirus infection. TCRdb itself ran the reads through MiXCR, one entry per CDR3 protein. In the table there are some 700,000 distinct CDR3 sequences, roughly a third of which are singletons. Their specific antigens are unknown. This material consisted of cultured PBMCs, taken from culture after CMV antigen stimulation. The receptors shown here come from a human donor in good health (CMV status not recorded). Some clones in this sample may be carry-over from other donors' samples.

This clonotype was observed a handful of times. The chain is built from TRBV5-4 and TRBJ1-1; 9 bases match TRBD1. Germline lookup yields CDR1 SGHNT and CDR2 YYREEE (reference sequence). CDR3 length: 14 residues. V trimming: 3 bases; J trimming: 0 bases; junction bases outside the gene matches: 0. The CDR3 sequence is CASSWDRVNTEAFF. The CDR3 DNA is TGTGCCAGCAGCTGGGACAGGGTGAACACTGAAGCTTTCTTT.

As regards this clonotype: This may be a read error, as it is one base from a much larger clone. The chain carries TRBV7-8 and TRBJ2-7, with D possibly TRBD1 on 5 matching bases. CDR1 SGHVS and CDR2 FQNEAQ come from the germline V gene. This CDR3 has 15 residues. V lost 1 base and J 5 bases, leaving 15 bases between the germline ends. The CDR3 spells CASSLEGSTYDEQYF. The CDR3 nucleotides are TGTGCCAGCAGCTTAGAGGGGTCAACTTATGACGAGCAGTACTTC.

The chain recombines TRBV12-3 or TRBV12-4 with TRBJ1-3, with TRBD1 as a possible D gene (5 bases). This CDR3 is 14 amino acids long. The germline V and J ends were trimmed by 4 bases and 5 bases, with 12 bases remaining between them. The CDR3 region has the DNA TGTGCCAGCAGTTCCCGGATGGACAGAAACACCATATATTTT. Translated, it gives CASSSRMDRNTIYF.

The chain has TRBV28 and TRBJ2-7; TRBD1 matches 10 bases. The V segment lost 3 bases and the J segment 7 bases; nucleotides outside the gene matches: 3. Germline V gives CDR1 MDHEN, CDR2 SYDVKM. The CDR3 contains 13 residues. Here the CDR3 DNA reads TGTGCCAGCAGTTTGGGACAGGGGCGGGAGCAGTACTTC. Translated: CASSLGQGREQYF.